This T cell receptor (beta chain) stems from a study of T-cell memory formation after mild COVID-19. Study background: There were largely donor-specific TCR clusters.

TCRdb reprocessed the 5' RACE reads via MiXCR and lists one record per CDR3 protein. The table lists about 350,000 distinct CDR3 sequences, 25% to 30% of them singletons, with 13% in the top ten. The CDR3 length is 14 residues. V lost 6 bases and J lost 3; bases outside the gene matches: 5. Germline V CDR1 and CDR2: MNHNY, SVGAGI (reference sequence). This rearrangement joins TRBV6-6 to TRBJ1-1, with TRBD1 matching over 9 bases. Sample: PBMCs or a T cell subset sorted from them (not recorded which). The sequence came from an adult woman who had mild COVID-19 (a few samples of this study predate the infection). Cell type and time point are not known. DNA of the CDR3: TGTGCCAGCAGAGGGAGGACAGGGGACACTGAAGCTTTCTTT. Translation: CASRGRTGDTEAFF.